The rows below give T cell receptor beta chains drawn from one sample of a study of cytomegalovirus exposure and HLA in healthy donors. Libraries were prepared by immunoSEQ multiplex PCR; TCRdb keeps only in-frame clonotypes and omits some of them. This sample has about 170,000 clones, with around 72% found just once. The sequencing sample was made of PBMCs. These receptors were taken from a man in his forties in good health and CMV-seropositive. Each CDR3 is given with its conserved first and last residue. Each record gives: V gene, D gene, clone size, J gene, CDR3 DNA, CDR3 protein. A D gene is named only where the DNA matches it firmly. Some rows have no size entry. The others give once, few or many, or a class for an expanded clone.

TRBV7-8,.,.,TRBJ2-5,TGTGCCAGCAGCCTATTCAAGAGCCAGGGGACCCAGTACTTC,CASSLFKSQGTQYF
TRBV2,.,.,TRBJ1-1,TGTGCCAGCAGTGGGCAGGGGTCCACTGAAGCTTTCTTT,CASSGQGSTEAFF
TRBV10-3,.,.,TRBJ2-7,TGTGCCATCAGTGGTGTCTTGCTAGGGGACGAGCAGTACTTC,CAISGVLLGDEQYF
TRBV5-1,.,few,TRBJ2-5,TGCGCCAGCAGCTTGGCACCCCCAGGGTTGGTAGAGACCCAGTACTTC,CASSLAPPGLVETQYF
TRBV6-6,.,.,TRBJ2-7,TGTGCCAGCAGCCCCGCAGGGTCGGCCTACGAGCAGTACTTC,CASSPAGSAYEQYF
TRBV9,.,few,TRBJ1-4,TGTGCCAGCAGCGTTATCCCTAATGAAAAACTGTTTTTT,CASSVIPNEKLFF
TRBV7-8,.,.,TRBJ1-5,TGTGCCAGCAGCTCAGGCAACCGGGACATTCGGATTATCAATCAGCCCCAGCATTTT,CASSSGNRDIRIINQPQHF
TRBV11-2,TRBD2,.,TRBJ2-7,TGTGCCAGCAGTCTTACCGAACTAGCGGGTGAGCAGTACTTC,CASSLTELAGEQYF
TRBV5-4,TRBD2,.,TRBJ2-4,TGTGCCAGCAGCGAGGGGACTAGCGGAGCCAAAAACATTCAGTACTTC,CASSEGTSGAKNIQYF
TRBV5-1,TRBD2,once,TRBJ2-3,TGCGCCAGCAGCTTGGAAACAGCGGGACCCACAGATACGCAGTATTTT,CASSLETAGPTDTQYF
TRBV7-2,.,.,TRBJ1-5,TGTGCCAGCAGCGTGGTCCGGGAGCAACCCCAGCATTTT,CASSVVREQPQHF
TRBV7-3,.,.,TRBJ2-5,TGTGCCAGCAGCTCGGGGTGGGGGGGCCCGGAGACCCAGTACTTC,CASSSGWGGPETQYF
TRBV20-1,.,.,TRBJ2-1,TGCAGTGCTAGAGATATACTGGAGCAGTTCTTC,CSARDILEQFF
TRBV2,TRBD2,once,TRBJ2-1,TGTGCCAGCAGTCTGGCGCGGGGGAAAGGTGAGCAGTTCTTC,CASSLARGKGEQFF
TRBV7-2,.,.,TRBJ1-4,TGTGCCAGCAGCTTAGACAGGGAAGGAGAAAAACTGTTTTTT,CASSLDREGEKLFF
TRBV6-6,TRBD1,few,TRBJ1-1,TGTGCCAGCAGTTTCCGTTCAACAGGGGGGACTGAAGCTTTCTTT,CASSFRSTGGTEAFF
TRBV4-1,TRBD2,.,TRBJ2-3,TGCGCCAGCAGCCAAGGGTTTCTAGCGGGGGGATCTAGCACAGATACGCAGTATTTT,CASSQGFLAGGSSTDTQYF